Listed here are 20 T cell receptor beta chains from one sample, sequenced in a study of human T cells and chemical hapten exposure. MiXCR was run by TCRdb on the RACE reads, yielding one entry per CDR3 protein. The sample contains 350,000 to 450,000 distinct CDR3 sequences, 5.1% of which appear only once. Time point noted: pre-sensitization, week 0. Described treatment: therapeutic diphenylcyclopropenone sensitization with weekly scalp DPC. This specimen consisted of whole blood, obtained in connection with sensitization to the hapten diphenylcyclopropenone (DPC). These receptors were taken from a woman between 50 and 59 years old with alopecia areata. Some clones in this sample may be carry-over from other donors' samples.

This clonotype was seen at least ten times. CDR3 coding DNA: TGCAGTGCTATCAGGACAACCGACGGCTACACCTTC. Translation: CSAIRTTDGYTF. V is TRBV20-1 and J is TRBJ1-2; a possible D gene is TRBD1 (5 bases). Trimming took off 4 bases at V and 8 bases at J, with 14 bases between the two ends. CDR3 length: 12 residues. CDR1 is DFQATT, CDR2 SNEGSKA, per germline (reference sequence).

This clonotype was observed a handful of times. The chain combines TRBV9 with TRBJ2-3; a possible D gene is TRBD2 (5 bases). The germline V gene encodes CDR1 SGDLS and CDR2 YYNGEE. The CDR3 spans 16 residues. Trimming left V 0 bases short and J 1 base short, with 12 bases between. This CDR3 is CASSVGILARTDTQYF. The CDR3 DNA sequence: TGTGCCAGCAGCGTAGGGATCCTAGCCCGCACAGATACGCAGTATTTT. Drawing the rest from reference TRBV9 and TRBJ2-3, the complete variable domain is DSGVTQTPKHLITATGQRVTLRCSPRSGDLSVYWYQQSLDQGLQFLIQYYNGEERAKGNILERFSAQQFPDLHSELNLSSLELGDSALYFCASSVGILARTDTQYFGPGTRLTVL.

This clonotype has more than one count but fewer than ten. The V call is TRBV30, the J call TRBJ2-5, with D perhaps being TRBD1 or TRBD2 (5 bases each). This CDR3 region has 13 residues. Germline V gives CDR1 GTSNPN, CDR2 SVGIG (reference sequence). The V end was cut by 7 bases, the J end by 0 bases, with 12 bases between. CDR3 coding DNA: TGTGCCTTAGGGGACGGACACCAAGAGACCCAGTACTTC. It codes for CALGDGHQETQYF.

This clonotype was recorded a few times. The genes are TRBV20-1 and TRBJ1-6; D is perhaps TRBD1 (6 bases). The CDR3 covers 15 residues. Germline loops: CDR1 DFQATT, CDR2 SNEGSKA (reference sequence). Trimming shortened V by 0 bases and J by 10 bases, and 16 bases separated the two germline ends. DNA of the CDR3: TGCAGTGCTAGAGAACAGGGACTTTCGACATCACCCCTCCACTTT. Residues: CSAREQGLSTSPLHF.

This clonotype appeared many times. This chain links TRBV29-1 with TRBJ1-1; TRBD1 might be the D (5 bases). This CDR3 has 12 residues. V was shortened by 3 bases and J by 2 bases, with 7 bases between the two germline ends. CDR1 is SQVTM, CDR2 ANQGSEA, per germline. Here the CDR3 reads CSVDRDNTEAFF. CDR3 in DNA: TGCAGCGTTGACCGGGACAACACTGAAGCTTTCTTT.

The table lists this clonotype with many counts. The chain combines TRBV27 with TRBJ2-1; TRBD1 is a possible D gene (5 bases). CDR1 MNHEY and CDR2 SMNVEV come from the germline V gene (reference sequence). V was trimmed by 5 bases and J by 2 bases, leaving 7 bases between them. This CDR3 comprises 13 residues. CDR3 amino acids: CASSTTAYNEQFF. DNA for the CDR3: TGTGCCAGCAGTACGACAGCCTACAATGAGCAGTTCTTC.

In this sample, this clonotype turned up many times. The J gene is TRBJ1-2, the V gene TRBV18, with D perhaps matching TRBD1 (6 bases). CDR3 length equals 15 residues. Germline V gene sequence: CDR1 KGHSH, CDR2 LQKENI. V gave up 2 bases and J gave up 3 bases, with 13 bases separating them. CDR3 sequence (DNA): TGTGCCAGCTCACCAGGCCAGGGGAAGCACTATGGCTACACCTTC. This sequence encodes CASSPGQGKHYGYTF. The full variable domain, completed using reference TRBV18 and TRBJ1-2, is NAGVMQNPRHLVRRRGQEARLRCSPMKGHSHVYWYRQLPEEGLKFMVYLQKENIIDESGMPKERFSAEFPKEGPSILRIQQVVRGDSAAYFCASSPGQGKHYGYTFGSGTRLTVV.

This clonotype was found many times. The chain is built from TRBV28 and TRBJ1-5, with no clear D. Germline values: CDR1 MDHEN, CDR2 SYDVKM. This CDR3 region has 16 residues. Trimming removed 3 bases from V and 0 bases from J, with 12 bases in between. CDR3 sequence reads: CASSFLRPNSNQPQHF. The CDR3 region has the DNA TGTGCCAGCAGTTTTCTCAGGCCGAATAGCAATCAGCCCCAGCATTTT. The full variable domain, rest sourced from reference TRBV28 and TRBJ1-5, is DVKVTQSSRYLVKRTGEKVFLECVQDMDHENMFWYRQDPGLGLRLIYFSYDVKMKEKGDIPEGYSVSREKKERFSLILESASTNQTSMYLCASSFLRPNSNQPQHFGDGTRLSIL.

The chain joins TRBV5-6 to TRBJ2-3; D unresolved. CDR1 is SGHDT and CDR2 is YYEEEE in the germline V gene. The CDR3 totals 13 residues. V dropped 2 bases and J dropped 5 bases, with 9 bases sitting between them. CDR3 region: CASSLELGDTQYF. The DNA of the CDR3 is TGTGCCAGCAGCTTAGAACTCGGAGATACGCAGTATTTT.

This clonotype was observed many times. One junction end does not reproduce the germline sequence, and a read error may be involved. The chain is built from TRBV12-3 or TRBV12-4 and TRBJ2-2, with D uncertain. The CDR3 length is 11 residues. The CDR3 here is CASRYTGELFF. The CDR3 DNA follows: TGTGCCAGCAGATACACGGGGGAGCTGTTTTTT.

The chain employs TRBV12-3 or TRBV12-4 and TRBJ1-1; tentatively, D is TRBD1 (6 bases). Between the trimmed V and J ends, which lost 2 bases and 7 bases, there was a span of 11 bases. The CDR3 has 13 residues. The CDR3 protein is CASSLTGKSEAFF. The CDR3 nucleotides are TGTGCCAGCAGTTTAACAGGGAAGAGTGAAGCTTTCTTT.

In its sample, this clonotype was seen a few times. The genes are TRBV7-2 and TRBJ1-5, with no clear D. V lost 2 bases to trimming and J lost 3 bases, with 8 bases between them. CDR1 and CDR2 from the germline V gene are SGHTA and FQGNSA. This CDR3 region has 14 residues. The CDR3 coding sequence is TGTGCCAGCAGCTTAAACAGCTACAATCAGCCCCAGCATTTT. Its translation: CASSLNSYNQPQHF.

This clonotype was counted a few times. CDR3 sequence: CASSSILRATGELFF. In DNA, the CDR3 is TGTGCCAGCAGTTCCATCCTCCGGGCCACCGGGGAGCTGTTTTTT. The rearrangement uses TRBV27 and TRBJ2-2; D gene uncertain. The CDR3 is made up of 15 amino acids. The germline CDR1 and CDR2 sequences are MNHEY and SMNVEV (reference sequence). V was trimmed by 4 bases and J by 4 bases, leaving 13 bases between them.

This clonotype was seen repeatedly, ten times or more. The rearrangement uses TRBV28 and TRBJ1-5; 10 bases fit TRBD1. The CDR3 is 13 residues long. Germline assignment: CDR1 MDHEN and CDR2 SYDVKM. Losses at the gene ends were 7 bases for V and 7 bases for J; bases not matched to a gene: 4. CDR3 DNA sequence: TGTGCCAGCACCGGGACAGGGGAACAGCCCCAGCATTTT. It is translated as CASTGTGEQPQHF. Based on the CDR3 plus reference TRBV28 and TRBJ1-5, the full variable domain is DVKVTQSSRYLVKRTGEKVFLECVQDMDHENMFWYRQDPGLGLRLIYFSYDVKMKEKGDIPEGYSVSREKKERFSLILESASTNQTSMYLCASTGTGEQPQHFGDGTRLSIL.

The chain has TRBV5-6 and TRBJ2-3; 10 nucleotides align to TRBD2. The CDR3 loop spans 19 amino acids. J lost 1 base, V lost 1 base, and 12 bases had no gene match. Germline V gene data show CDR1 as SGHDT and CDR2 as YYEEEE. The CDR3 region is CASSLPSGSGLLGTDTQYF. Here the CDR3 DNA reads TGTGCCAGCAGCTTGCCTAGCGGGAGTGGGTTACTAGGCACAGATACGCAGTATTTT.

Ten or more counts support this clonotype. This rearrangement joins TRBV4-2 to TRBJ2-1; TRBD1 matches at 12 bases. Germline CDR1 and CDR2: LGHNA and YNFKEQ. J lost 9 bases, V lost 4 bases, and 10 bases had no gene match. The CDR3 extends over 16 amino acids. CDR3: CASSLPGTGGYGEQFF. In DNA, the CDR3 is TGTGCCAGCAGCCTCCCCGGGACAGGGGGCTATGGTGAGCAGTTCTTC.

CDR3 sequence: CASSQFLAGGQSSGANVLTF. DNA of the CDR3: TGTGCCAGCAGCCAATTTTTAGCGGGGGGCCAGAGCTCTGGGGCCAACGTCCTGACTTTC. The V call is TRBV3-1, the J call TRBJ2-6; TRBD2 aligns across 10 bases. The CDR3 runs to 20 residues. With V trimmed by 2 bases and J by 0 bases, 10 bases remained unmatched. CDR1 and CDR2 from the germline V gene are LGHDT and YNNKEL (reference sequence).

The chain recombines TRBV6-5 with TRBJ1-5; unclear D gene. CDR1 MNHEY and CDR2 SVGAGI come from the germline V gene. V shed 4 bases and J shed 5 bases, with 9 bases lying between them. CDR3 length: 13 amino acids. The CDR3 nucleotides read TGTGCCAGCAGTTCCAAGGTCGATCAGCCCCAGCATTTT. It specifies CASSSKVDQPQHF.

This clonotype was counted at least ten times. The CDR3 bases are TGTGCCAGCAGCCGGGACGTGCCTCTCGGGCAGTTCTTC. Encoded protein: CASSRDVPLGQFF. This chain joins TRBV9 and TRBJ2-1, with D perhaps assigned TRBD1 or TRBD2 (5 bases each). The CDR3 has 13 residues. Trimming left V 4 bases short and J 12 bases short, with 17 bases between. Germline V CDR1 and CDR2: SGDLS, YYNGEE.

This clonotype was picked up many times. The chain has TRBV7-6 and TRBJ1-2; a weak D match, TRBD1 (6 bases). From germline, CDR1 is SGHVS and CDR2 FNYEAQ. V was clipped by 5 bases and J by 2 bases, with 18 bases between them. The CDR3 spans 16 residues. CDR3 amino acids: CASSPITGKPNYGYTF. CDR3 nucleotides: TGTGCCAGCAGCCCAATTACAGGGAAACCCAACTATGGCTACACCTTC.